A selection of T cell receptor beta chains follows, all from one sample in a study of T cell responses to AZD1222 COVID-19 vaccine. Assay used: immunoSEQ multiplex PCR; TCRdb lists only in-frame clones, some missing. The sample lists 100,000 or so clones, roughly nine tenths seen once, with approximately 17% in the top ten. The material was peripheral blood, obtained on day 0 of AZD1222 vaccination. The receptors stem from an adult in good health. CDR3s include the opening cysteine and the closing phenylalanine or tryptophan. A D gene is named only where the DNA matches it firmly. A clone size is listed for some rows: how often the clone was seen (once, few, many), or a class if it is expanded.

j_gene,abundance,v_gene,d_gene,CDR3nt,CDR3aa
TRBJ1-1,NA,TRBV6-5,NA,TGTGCCAGCAGTTACCGGTTAAACACTGAAGCTTTCTTT,CASSYRLNTEAFF
TRBJ1-3,NA,TRBV19,TRBD1,TGTGCCAGTACCACGTCCCCGGACAGGTTGTTTCGCTCTGGAAACACCATATATTTT,CASTTSPDRLFRSGNTIYF
TRBJ1-3,NA,TRBV10-3,NA,TGTGCCATCAGTTTTTCTGTAGACTCTGGAAACACCATATATTTT,CAISFSVDSGNTIYF
TRBJ1-2,NA,TRBV5-1,NA,TGCGCCAGCAGCTCGGGTCAGAAGTATGGCTACACCTTC,CASSSGQKYGYTF
TRBJ2-3,NA,TRBV6-5,TRBD2,TGTGCCAGCAGTTACTCGAGGCTAGCGGGAAATACGCAGTATTTT,CASSYSRLAGNTQYF
TRBJ1-5,few,TRBV29-1,NA,TGCAGCGTTGGGACGGGGAGGGATCAGCCCCAGCATTTT,CSVGTGRDQPQHF
TRBJ1-5,NA,TRBV30,NA,TGTGCCTGGAGTGTACCGGGGAGAGGCAATCAGCCCCAGCATTTT,CAWSVPGRGNQPQHF
TRBJ2-1,NA,TRBV9,NA,TGTGCCAGCAGCGTAGTGGGGGCGAATGAGCAGTTCTTC,CASSVVGANEQFF
TRBJ2-2,NA,TRBV3-1/TRBV3-2,NA,TGTGCCAGCAGCCACACCATGGACGGAGGCACCGGGGAGCTGTTTTTT,CASSHTMDGGTGELFF
TRBJ1-1,NA,TRBV7-6,NA,TGTGCCAGCAGCTTAGGGCGAGGTTTCACTGAAGCTTTCTTT,CASSLGRGFTEAFF
TRBJ1-4,NA,TRBV7-3,NA,TGTGCCAGCAGCTTTTCCGGGACTCGAGGTGAAAAACTGTTTTTT,CASSFSGTRGEKLFF
TRBJ2-2,few,TRBV11-3,NA,TGTGCCAGCAGCTTAGAGTCCGCCGGGGAGCTGTTTTTT,CASSLESAGELFF
TRBJ1-2,once,TRBV30,NA,TGTGCCTGGATCAGGGAGGGACGGGGCTACACCTTC,CAWIREGRGYTF